These 16 T cell receptor beta chains share one sample of origin, sequenced in a study of vaccination and CD4 T cells after COVID-19. CD4+ T cells that had been cultured provided DNA sequenced with the Oncomine TCR Beta short-read assay. TCRdb re-called the PCR reads with MiXCR, one entry per CDR3 protein. The data hold just over 14,000 distinct CDR3 sequences, with about half observed a single time. Treatment indicated: approximately 10-day PBMC culture with coronavirus spike peptide pools or control peptides (ViraFEST assay). These receptors' targets are unknown. The sample was CD4+ T cells from blood, cultured in vitro. Receptors originate from a human donor who had recovered from COVID-19.

The chain couples TRBV19 to TRBJ2-5, with 10 bases that match TRBD2. CDR1 is LNHDA and CDR2 is SQIVND in the germline V gene (reference sequence). The CDR3 totals 13 residues. Germline trimming cut 10 bases from V and 3 bases from J; bases unmatched to any gene: 5. The CDR3 DNA reads as TGTGCCACCTCAGCGGGAGGGGAAGAGACCCAGTACTTC. The encoded protein is CATSAGGEETQYF.

This chain links TRBV4-1 with TRBJ2-3; TRBD2 aligns across 9 bases. Trimming took 2 bases from V and 3 from J; bases not matched to a gene: 6. Germline V lookup: CDR1 MGHRA, CDR2 YSYEKL. The CDR3 spans 16 residues. The CDR3 DNA reads TGCGCCAGCAGCCAACTCGGACTAGCGAGGACAGATACGCAGTATTTT. This gives the protein CASSQLGLARTDTQYF.

This chain joins TRBV5-4 and TRBJ2-1; 7 positions match TRBD2. From germline, CDR1 is SGHNT and CDR2 YYREEE (reference sequence). With 2 bases clipped from V and 7 bases from J, the junction kept 12 bases outside the gene matches. There are 16 residues in the CDR3. In DNA, the CDR3 is TGTGCCAGCAGCTTAGGGCCTAGCGGACATGATAATGAGCAGTTCTTC. Translation: CASSLGPSGHDNEQFF.

V usage is TRBV20-1 and J usage is TRBJ2-3, with no clear D. V lost 5 bases, J lost 0 bases, and 12 bases lay in between. This CDR3 has 14 amino acids. Per the germline V gene, CDR1 is DFQATT and CDR2 is SNEGSKA (reference sequence). The CDR3 loop is CSAPRAASTDTQYF. The CDR3 DNA follows: TGCAGTGCTCCCCGGGCAGCTAGCACAGATACGCAGTATTTT.

Judged by abundance, this clonotype is medium-sized. CDR3 bases: TGTGCCAGCAGAGCTTCTAGCACAGATACGCAGTATTTT. Translated: CASRASSTDTQYF. The chain couples TRBV2 to TRBJ2-3; D gene ambiguous. V was cut by 6 bases and J by 0 bases, with 7 bases left in between. The germline V gene has CDR1 SNHLY and CDR2 FYNNEI. The CDR3 contains 13 residues.

The chain links TRBV9 to TRBJ2-3; tentative D call: TRBD2 (5 bases). Germline CDR1 is SGDLS and CDR2 is YYNGEE. This CDR3 is built from 14 residues. The V gene lost 3 bases and the J gene lost 6 bases, with 14 bases spanning the gap. CDR3 sequence reads: CASSAAGGGDTQYF. Written as DNA, the CDR3 is TGTGCCAGCAGCGCAGCAGGAGGTGGGGATACGCAGTATTTT.

The chain carries TRBV6-5 and TRBJ2-7, with D tentatively TRBD1 (5 bases). Between the trimmed V and J ends, which lost 0 bases and 7 bases, there was a span of 10 bases. The CDR3 covers 13 residues. Germline values: CDR1 MNHEY, CDR2 SVGAGI. CDR3 coding DNA: TGTGCCAGCAGTTACTCTAGGGGTCGGGAGCAGTACTTC. Its translation: CASSYSRGREQYF.

The J gene is TRBJ2-7, the V gene TRBV7-9; 10 nucleotides agree with TRBD1. CDR1 is SEHNR and CDR2 is FQNEAQ in the germline V gene (reference sequence). V shed 5 bases and J 2 bases; nucleotides not matched to a gene: 12. The CDR3 is 17 amino acids. The CDR3 coding sequence is TGTGCCAGCAGCCCGAAAGGGGCCGGGACAGGGGCCTACGAGCAGTACTTC. It codes for CASSPKGAGTGAYEQYF.

This chain connects TRBV4-3 to TRBJ2-5, with D perhaps TRBD1 (6 bases). Per germline, CDR1 LGHNA and CDR2 YSLEER. The CDR3 length is 15 residues. Trimming left V 2 bases short and J 3 bases short, with 13 bases between. CDR3 DNA sequence: TGCGCCAGCAGCCAAAGGGGGTCCGGGGAAGAGACCCAGTACTTC. Protein sequence: CASSQRGSGEETQYF.

This clonotype was seen only a few times. This chain joins TRBV6-5 and TRBJ1-3; D is perhaps TRBD1 (5 bases). The CDR3 sequence is 14 residues long. CDR1 MNHEY and CDR2 SVGAGI come from the germline V gene. V was pared by 2 bases and J by 4 bases, with 9 bases between. CDR3 residues: CASSYTGLGNTIYF. The CDR3 nucleotides are TGTGCCAGCAGTTACACGGGACTCGGAAACACCATATATTTT.

This chain joins TRBV6-1 and TRBJ2-7; tentative D call: TRBD1 (6 bases). Between the trimmed V and J ends, which lost 6 bases and 7 bases, there was a span of 19 bases. Germline CDR1 is MNHNS and CDR2 is SASEGT. The CDR3 spans 14 residues. In DNA form, the CDR3 reads TGTGCCAGCAGCGACCGGTGGACAGTTGGGGAGCAGTACTTC. Protein: CASSDRWTVGEQYF.

This clonotype has just a few counts. The chain has TRBV20-1 and TRBJ1-5; D is perhaps TRBD1 (6 bases). Per germline, CDR1 DFQATT and CDR2 SNEGSKA (reference sequence). CDR3 length equals 17 residues. V lost 0 bases, J lost 3 bases, and 18 bases lay in between. The CDR3 loop reads CSARDPLTGSSNQPQHF. Here the CDR3 DNA reads TGCAGTGCTAGAGACCCATTGACAGGCAGTTCCAATCAGCCCCAGCATTTT.

Worth noting for this clonotype: Compared with germline, one end of the junction differs, possibly owing to a read error. This chain joins TRBV15 and TRBJ1-2; D is unresolved. CDR1 is LNHNV and CDR2 is YYDKDF in the germline V gene (reference sequence). This CDR3 comprises 16 residues. CDR3 in amino acids: CTTSRGQVIAVGGYTF. In nucleotides, the CDR3 is TGTACCACCAGCAGAGGCCAGGTGATCGCTGTTGGCGGCTACACCTTC.

The chain has TRBV6-1 and TRBJ1-4, with 7 bases identical to TRBD1. Trimming removed 5 bases from V and 5 bases from J; junction bases left unmatched: 5. Germline assignment: CDR1 MNHNS and CDR2 SASEGT. This CDR3 is built from 14 residues. CDR3 in DNA: TGTGCCAGCAGTCTCGGACAGGCAAATGAAAAACTGTTTTTT. The encoded protein is CASSLGQANEKLFF.

In its sample, this clonotype was seen a few times. The CDR3 is CASSPGLSYEQYF. The CDR3 coding sequence is TGTGCCAGCAGTCCCGGACTCTCCTACGAGCAGTACTTC. This chain joins TRBV27 and TRBJ2-7; TRBD2 might be the D (5 bases). The ends were cut back, 5 bases at V and 0 bases at J, with 8 bases in the middle. Germline V gene sequence: CDR1 MNHEY, CDR2 SMNVEV (reference sequence). The CDR3 is made up of 13 amino acids.

This clonotype was picked up a small number of times. The chain has TRBV21-1 and TRBJ2-1; TRBD2, the table's D call, was not compared with the DNA. TRBV21-1 is tagged as a pseudogene. The CDR3 spans 16 residues. The CDR3, as DNA: TGTGCCAGCAGGGGGAAGCGGGAGGGTTTCTGCAATGAGCAGTTCTTC. Translated, it gives CASRGKREGFCNEQFF.